This T cell receptor (beta chain) was observed in a study of beta chain features in type 1 diabetes (dated by TCRdb to 2016 to 2019). Background for the entire study: Patients and healthy donors did not differ in mean age, gender distribution, total cell number or subset yield. Across all samples, some 110,000,000 sorted cells were examined, and cell number per subset correlated strongly with RNA yield. The study compared the TCRB repertoires of sorted circulating CD4+ T cell subsets in recently diagnosed type 1 diabetes patients with those in matched healthy donors. Regulatory and stem cell-like memory subsets were obtained from only 8 patients and roughly eight healthy donors, while naive and central memory subsets were obtained from all 30 or so donors. Study-wide conclusions, independent of this receptor: At VDJ recombination sites, patients with type 1 diabetes made fewer insertions and deleted more nucleotides, a pattern implying thymic rearrangement abnormalities. Because cDNA was sequenced instead of genomic DNA, activated cells with high expression could be over-represented, although the groups did not differ in activation or CD3 levels. Because the HLA sub-analyses included only small numbers of individuals, any influence of HLA type on TCRB rearrangement was left unresolved. A moderate but significant shortening of TCRB CDR3 length was observed in type 1 diabetes patients in all four CD4+ subsets. Naive, central memory and regulatory TCRB repertoires appeared to be more similar among patients than among healthy donors. Shorter templates might be favored by PCR, yet because patient and control samples were amplified and corrected together, any such skew would affect both groups equally.

The entire isolated RNA was reverse transcribed using the High Capacity cDNA Reverse Transcription Kit, and thus expressed TCRB transcripts were sequenced. Naive, central memory and regulatory T cell samples underwent deep immunoSEQ sequencing, averaging about 3.3 million total reads per sample. Sorted cells were lysed in RLT buffer and RNA was extracted with DNase-treated RNeasy Micro or Mini kits, depending on cell number. Each cell subset was processed on its own to prevent cross-contamination, while patient and healthy donor samples were processed together. The immunoSEQ multiplex PCR was used to amplify TCRB sequences from cDNA, generating 87-bp fragments that spanned the CDR3 region. The amplicons were sequenced using the Illumina HiSeq platform. The source study handled its data this way. PCR bias was computationally corrected using synthetic template baselines, reads within Hamming distance 2 were collapsed, and singletons that could not be merged were discarded. By aligning reads against IMGT, V, D and J genes, CDR3 length, and insertions or deletions at six rearrangement sites were assigned. Within each subset, clonotype counts were normalized to sorted cell number, after which true diversity and Gini coefficients were computed with the tcR R package. Repertoire sharing was quantified using the overlap coefficient calculated on TCRB nucleotide sequences. The table comes from immuneACCESS by way of TCRdb, which keeps in-frame sequences with V and J called. Part of the clones is missing from these tables; in studies checked, under half for an unresolved V gene and the rest for unknown reasons. V and J calls and clone size are copied from that table; D and trimming were computed from the DNA. For this sample the table gives under 200,000 clones, of which over 9% were detected only once. More than 0.4% of the sample rests with the top ten.

Each donor gave one peripheral blood draw, roughly 0.12 L on average, collected into heparinised tubes. A BD FACSAria II was used to sort naive, central memory, regulatory and stem cell-like memory CD4+ T cells with a panel that included CD45RO, CCR7, CD25, CD127, CD95 and CD27. Purity was above 98% for every sorted population. PBMCs were separated immediately by Lymphoprep density gradient centrifugation and were stained directly, without being cultured. So that batch effects would be minimized, each experiment stained and sorted samples in pairs, pairing one healthy donor with one patient. In its sample, this clone was seen a few times. Its antigen is currently not known. No clone much larger than this one lies a single base away; base qualities are absent. Material: central memory CD4+ T cells from blood. The receptor comes from a man aged 25 to 40 with type 1 diabetes.

The CDR3 region has the sequence CASSLRTAGNTIYF. The base sequence is TGTGCCAGCAGCCTCCGGACAGCTGGAAACACCATATATTTT. The chain was built from TRBV7-9 and TRBJ1-3; TRBD1 might be the D gene, on 6 matching bases. The cysteine opens and the phenylalanine closes a CDR3 of 14 amino acids. The only DNA kept is the CDR3, 42 bases in frame from the first base. The germline V gene (reference sequence) gives CDR1 as SEHNR and CDR2 as FQNEAQ. Cut back by 5 bases and 2 bases, the V and J ends lie 10 bases apart.